These 3 T cell receptor beta chains were all obtained from the same sample, sequenced in a study of cytomegalovirus exposure and HLA in healthy donors. The PCR was carried out with 60 Vbeta primers and 13 Jbeta primers. Libraries were prepared by immunoSEQ multiplex PCR; TCRdb keeps only in-frame clonotypes and omits some of them. The top ten clones hold 2.7% of a sample with about 130,000 clones, approximately 80% of them seen once. The sequencing sample was made of PBMCs. The receptors come from a boy between 2 and 15 years old in good health and CMV-seronegative.

The chain recombines TRBV7-2 with TRBJ2-5, with D possibly being TRBD2 (6 bases). The CDR3 totals 15 residues. Germline CDR1 is SGHTA and CDR2 is FQGNSA. Trimming removed 5 bases from V and 10 bases from J, with 23 bases in between. The CDR3 reads CASSLDWGDRVGQYF. The CDR3 DNA follows: TGTGCCAGCAGCCTTGACTGGGGGGACCGGGTTGGCCAGTACTTC.

The rearrangement joins TRBV19 to TRBJ1-5; maybe TRBD1 (5 bases). Trimming removed 3 bases from V and 7 bases from J, with 19 bases in between. This CDR3 has 16 residues. Germline loops: CDR1 LNHDA, CDR2 SQIVND (reference sequence). CDR3 region: CASSIRGVEGRQPQHF. The CDR3, as DNA: TGTGCCAGTAGTATCCGTGGAGTGGAGGGGAGGCAGCCCCAGCATTTT.

V is TRBV6-5 and J is TRBJ1-1, with no clear D. The CDR3 runs 12 residues. Trimming removed 4 bases at V and 2 bases at J, with 5 bases between. Per germline, CDR1 MNHEY and CDR2 SVGAGI. The CDR3 loop is CASSSKNTEAFF. CDR3 coding DNA: TGTGCCAGCAGTTCTAAAAACACTGAAGCTTTCTTT.